The TCR beta chain under discussion was sequenced for a study of a mutant IDH1 vaccine in newly diagnosed glioma. For the study at large: Commencement of vaccination occurred 4-6 weeks following radiotherapy alone, or concurrently with temozolomide cycles. Patients' prior therapy spanned radiotherapy, temozolomide, or both; most underwent both.

Time point meaning: week 5, during vaccination. Doses comprised 300 ug of mutant IDH1 20-mer peptide each, plus topical imiquimod. Here immunoSEQ multiplex PCR was the method, and the copy in TCRdb shows in-frame clones only, minus some. The table shows 50,000 to 65,000 clones, with around 80% occurring only once. This clone is a singleton in its sample. Its antigen is still unknown. This specimen consisted of PBMCs, obtained from a glioma patient whose treatment included an IDH1 peptide vaccine. The TCR was taken from a young man with glioma.

CDR3 sequence reads: CASSSPEAGGRSGELFF. In nucleotides, the CDR3 is TGTGCCAGCAGCTCCCCCGAAGCGGGGGGGAGGTCCGGGGAGCTGTTTTTT. The rearrangement joins TRBV11-3 to TRBJ2-2, with 10 positions matching TRBD2. The CDR3 has 17 residues. In germline, CDR1 is SGHNT, CDR2 YENEEA. V lost 4 bases to trimming and J lost 6 bases; unmatched junction nucleotides: 11.